Below are 22 T cell receptor beta chains sequenced from a single sample in a study of identical twins. Via MiXCR, TCRdb re-called the 5' RACE reads, giving one row per CDR3 protein. This sample has roughly 540,000 distinct CDR3 sequences, with 22% found just once. The same sample was also studied in work on T cells expressing NK-cell markers.

Material: CD4+ T cells sorted from blood. The receptors stem from a woman between 18 and 29 years old in good health.

This clonotype showed up just a few times. The chain joins TRBV7-9 to TRBJ2-7, with 7 bases identical to TRBD2. Per germline, CDR1 SEHNR and CDR2 FQNEAQ (reference sequence). The CDR3 is made up of 16 amino acids. Trimming took 0 bases from V and 2 from J; bases not matched to a gene: 7. The DNA for the CDR3 is TGTGCCAGCAGCTTAGCCGTTGGGGGGGGACCCTACGAGCAGTACTTC. This translates into CASSLAVGGGPYEQYF.

This chain connects TRBV27 to TRBJ2-7; tentatively, D is TRBD2 (5 bases). The CDR3 contains 13 residues. Germline V gene sequence: CDR1 MNHEY, CDR2 SMNVEV (reference sequence). Trimming cost V 5 bases and J 4 bases, with 12 bases left between them. CDR3 DNA: TGTGCCAGCAGTGAGCGGATCTGGTACGAGCAGTACTTC. It is translated as CASSERIWYEQYF.

This clonotype was picked up a small number of times. The chain is built from TRBV4-3 and TRBJ2-6; D gene uncertain. The germline gives CDR1 LGHNA, CDR2 YSLEER. V lost 0 bases and J 0 bases, leaving 12 bases between the germline ends. The CDR3 has 18 amino acids. The CDR3 DNA is TGCGCCAGCAGCCAAGATCCTGGCAGTTCCTCTGGGGCCAACGTCCTGACTTTC. It yields the protein CASSQDPGSSSGANVLTF.

This clonotype was counted ten times or more. V is TRBV4-3 and J is TRBJ1-5; D may be TRBD1 (5 bases). This CDR3 has 15 amino acids. Germline V gives CDR1 LGHNA, CDR2 YSLEER. The V end lost 3 bases, the J end lost 6 bases, and 15 bases lay between the germline ends. The CDR3 DNA follows: TGCGCCAGCAGCCAGGGCCTTGGGGCTTTTCAGCCCCAGCATTTT. Protein sequence: CASSQGLGAFQPQHF.

This clonotype was recorded at least ten times. The CDR3 region is CSALHVPYGYTF. The DNA for the CDR3 is TGCAGTGCCCTACACGTACCCTATGGCTACACCTTC. The chain couples TRBV20-1 to TRBJ1-2; the D is unclear. The V gene lost 6 bases and the J gene lost 4 bases, with 12 bases spanning the gap. This CDR3 contains 12 residues. Germline CDR1 is DFQATT and CDR2 is SNEGSKA (reference sequence).

This clonotype was counted a few times. V gene TRBV20-1 combines with J gene TRBJ1-4; unclear D gene. Germline V gene lookup returns CDR1 DFQATT and CDR2 SNEGSKA (reference sequence). The V and J ends lost 3 bases and 8 bases respectively, with 10 bases between them. This CDR3 comprises 12 residues. The CDR3 bases are TGCAGTGCTAGTTACCTTGGGGAAAAACTGTTTTTT. As protein: CSASYLGEKLFF.

This clonotype was found a few times. This sequence joins TRBV7-8 and TRBJ2-7, with a possible D match to TRBD1 (5 bases). Trimming removed 5 bases from V and 5 bases from J, with 19 bases in between. This CDR3 spans 15 amino acids. In germline, CDR1 is SGHVS, CDR2 FQNEAQ. This CDR3 reads CASSPRRVGVHEQYF. CDR3 in DNA: TGTGCCAGCAGCCCTAGGCGCGTAGGGGTCCACGAGCAGTACTTC.

This clonotype was counted between two and nine times. The CDR3 here is CASSFTGGRAYEQYF. The CDR3 coding sequence is TGTGCCAGCAGCTTCACTGGGGGAAGGGCCTACGAGCAGTACTTC. V and J are TRBV7-2 and TRBJ2-7; D may correspond to TRBD1 or TRBD2 (5 bases each). Germline V CDR1 and CDR2: SGHTA, FQGNSA. V lost 3 bases, J lost 2 bases, and 14 bases lay in between. CDR3 length: 15 residues.

V and J are TRBV6-2 or TRBV6-3 and TRBJ2-1, with TRBD2 as a possible D gene (6 bases). This CDR3 is built from 16 residues. From germline, CDR1 is MNHEY and CDR2 SVGEGT. Trimming shortened V by 4 bases and J by 4 bases, and 17 bases separated the two germline ends. In nucleotides, the CDR3 is TGTGCCAGCAGTTCCCTCGGGGGAGGCCGTTACAATGAGCAGTTCTTC. Encoded protein: CASSSLGGGRYNEQFF.

This clonotype was seen a handful of times. The chain links TRBV12-3 or TRBV12-4 to TRBJ2-1; TRBD1 agrees at 8 bases. CDR3 length: 15 residues. V was clipped by 1 base and J by 8 bases; unmatched bases: 7. The CDR3: CASSLGAGQADEQFF. CDR3 sequence (DNA): TGTGCCAGCAGTTTAGGGGCGGGACAGGCGGATGAGCAGTTCTTC.

V is TRBV7-9 and J is TRBJ2-2; TRBD1 is a possible D gene (6 bases). Germline CDR1 and CDR2: SEHNR and FQNEAQ (reference sequence). The CDR3 is made up of 14 amino acids. V was shortened by 4 bases and J by 6 bases, with 12 bases between the two germline ends. CDR3 residues: CASSWTVASGELFF. CDR3 DNA sequence: TGTGCCAGCAGCTGGACAGTGGCTTCCGGGGAGCTGTTTTTT.

This clonotype was counted a few times. The chain links TRBV20-1 to TRBJ2-2, with no clear D. The CDR3 contains 13 residues. Germline V gene lookup returns CDR1 DFQATT and CDR2 SNEGSKA (reference sequence). V lost 6 bases, J lost 0 bases, and 8 bases lay in between. Here the CDR3 reads CSAKAPNTGELFF. The CDR3 bases are TGCAGTGCAAAGGCTCCGAACACCGGGGAGCTGTTTTTT.

The chain combines TRBV5-1 with TRBJ1-5; 7 nucleotides match TRBD1. The CDR3 loop spans 15 amino acids. V dropped 2 bases and J dropped 2; count of bases not matched to a gene: 4. Per the germline V gene, CDR1 is SGHRS and CDR2 is YFSETQ. The DNA of the CDR3 is TGCGCCAGCAGCTTAGAGGGGGCCGGCAATCAGCCCCAGCATTTT. Amino acid sequence: CASSLEGAGNQPQHF.

In its sample, this clonotype was seen many times. J is TRBJ2-1 and V is TRBV29-1; tentative D call: TRBD2 (5 bases). The CDR3 is made up of 12 amino acids. Germline V CDR1 and CDR2: SQVTM, ANQGSEA. V gave up 5 bases and J gave up 9 bases, with 14 bases separating them. The DNA of the CDR3 is TGCAGCGTTCGAATTCTAGCTAGTGAGCAGTTCTTC. Its protein is CSVRILASEQFF.

This clonotype was counted a few times. The chain carries TRBV20-1 and TRBJ1-5, with no clear D. Germline V gives CDR1 DFQATT, CDR2 SNEGSKA (reference sequence). This CDR3 spans 11 amino acids. Between the trimmed V and J ends, which lost 3 bases and 5 bases, there was a span of 5 bases. The CDR3 DNA reads as TGCAGTGCTAGTTGGGATCAGCCCCAGCATTTT. Amino acid sequence: CSASWDQPQHF.

This clonotype was detected only a few times. The CDR3 region has the DNA TGCGCCAGCAGTAAGGTGGGGGACAATGAGCAGTTCTTC. It codes for CASSKVGDNEQFF. The chain joins TRBV10-1 to TRBJ2-1, with D possibly being TRBD1 or TRBD2 (5 bases each). Trimming stripped 5 bases from V and 5 bases from J, with 10 bases between. Germline-derived CDR1 and CDR2 are WNHNN and SYGVQD (reference sequence). CDR3 length: 13 residues.

This clonotype was observed a few times. The chain recombines TRBV10-3 with TRBJ2-3; D uncertain. V shed 6 bases and J shed 6 bases, with 13 bases lying between them. In germline, CDR1 is ENHRY, CDR2 SYGVKD. The CDR3 runs 13 residues. Here the CDR3 reads CAIRPPRSDTQYF. The CDR3 bases are TGTGCCATCAGGCCCCCCCGGTCGGATACGCAGTATTTT.

The rearrangement uses TRBV20-1 and TRBJ2-7, with D possibly matching TRBD2 (6 bases). Germline CDR1 is DFQATT and CDR2 is SNEGSKA (reference sequence). The CDR3 runs to 13 residues. V was clipped by 6 bases and J by 0 bases, with 12 bases between them. In DNA, the CDR3 is TGCAGTGCGACCCTCGGGGGCTCCTACGAGCAGTACTTC. This sequence encodes CSATLGGSYEQYF.

V is TRBV20-1 and J is TRBJ1-5; D call uncertain. The length of the CDR3 is 14 residues. Germline V gene lookup returns CDR1 DFQATT and CDR2 SNEGSKA (reference sequence). V was clipped by 0 bases and J by 3 bases, with 9 bases between them. CDR3 sequence: CSARDSRFNQPQHF. The CDR3 bases are TGCAGTGCTAGAGACAGTAGATTCAATCAGCCCCAGCATTTT.

V is TRBV11-2 and J is TRBJ2-3; perhaps TRBD2 as D (6 bases). CDR3 length equals 18 residues. Germline V gene sequence: CDR1 SGHAT, CDR2 FQNNGV. V lost 3 bases to trimming and J lost 0 bases, with 19 bases between them. The CDR3 region is CASSFVGNGGYSTDTQYF. The DNA for the CDR3 is TGTGCCAGCAGCTTTGTGGGCAACGGGGGTTATAGCACAGATACGCAGTATTTT.

This clonotype was observed a few times. This chain joins TRBV7-2 and TRBJ2-7; D is uncertain. Deletions cut 7 bases from V and 5 bases from J, with 15 bases between. The CDR3 runs to 13 residues. Looked up from germline, CDR1 is SGHTA and CDR2 is FQGNSA. CDR3 amino acids: CASTLMAGDEQYF. For the CDR3, the DNA is TGTGCCAGCACCTTGATGGCTGGGGACGAGCAGTACTTC. Full variable domain (missing parts from reference TRBV7-2 and TRBJ2-7): GAGVSQSPSNKVTEKGKDVELRCDPISGHTALYWYRQSLGQGLEFLIYFQGNSAPDKSGLPSDRFSAERTGGSVSTLTIQRTQQEDSAVYLCASTLMAGDEQYFGPGTRLTVT.

This clonotype was found many times. This chain links TRBV7-2 with TRBJ2-3; the D is unclear. The V end was cut by 4 bases, the J end by 2 bases, with 4 bases between. The CDR3 has 12 residues. CDR1 is SGHTA, CDR2 FQGNSA, per germline. The CDR3 region has the DNA TGTGCCAGCAGCTCACACACAGATACGCAGTATTTT. Translating it yields CASSSHTDTQYF.